The 21 T cell receptor beta chains below were found in one sample sequenced in a study of blood T cell repertoires in COVID-19. Data came from immunoSEQ multiplex PCR; TCRdb stores just in-frame clones and leaves some out. This sample has around 250,000 clones, with around nine tenths found just once. Sequenced: peripheral blood. The receptors were gathered from a woman aged 70-85 years with active or convalescent COVID-19.

The genes are TRBV12-3 or TRBV12-4 and TRBJ1-3; D unresolved. The CDR3 has 13 residues. The V end lost 6 bases, the J end lost 8 bases, and 14 bases lay between the germline ends. CDR3 nucleotides: TGTGCCAGCAGCACCCGGGGTTCCGACACCATATATTTT. Translation gives CASSTRGSDTIYF.

V gene TRBV11-2 combines with J gene TRBJ1-1; weak D call: TRBD1 (6 bases). Germline V CDR1 and CDR2: SGHAT, FQNNGV. Trimming took off 6 bases at V and 2 bases at J, with 13 bases between the two ends. The CDR3 runs to 14 residues. The CDR3 sequence: CASRFGQRNTEAFF. In DNA form, the CDR3 reads TGTGCCAGCAGATTTGGACAGCGAAACACTGAAGCTTTCTTT.

CDR3 coding DNA: TGTGCCAGCAGCCGCTTCGGCTCCTATAATTCACCCCTCCACTTT. Protein product: CASSRFGSYNSPLHF. The gene calls are TRBV7-9 and TRBJ1-6; D unresolved. Per the germline V gene, CDR1 is SEHNR and CDR2 is FQNEAQ (reference sequence). V lost 5 bases and J 0 bases, leaving 8 bases between the germline ends. The CDR3 length is 15 residues.

The chain has TRBV6-5 and TRBJ1-2; a weak D match, TRBD1 (5 bases). CDR3 length: 15 amino acids. The germline CDR1 and CDR2 sequences are MNHEY and SVGAGI. Trimming pared 7 bases from V and 5 bases from J, leaving 20 bases between. The CDR3 loop reads CASKTSRDSTYGYTF. CDR3 in DNA: TGTGCCAGCAAGACCAGCCGAGACAGTACATATGGCTACACCTTC.

The chain joins TRBV5-1 to TRBJ2-3; D gene uncertain. CDR1 and CDR2 from the germline V gene are SGHRS and YFSETQ. The CDR3 sequence is 14 residues long. V gave up 0 bases and J gave up 1 base, with 6 bases separating them. CDR3 nucleotide sequence: TGCGCCAGCAGCTTGGCCACGGGCACAGATACGCAGTATTTT. This codes for CASSLATGTDTQYF.

This chain connects TRBV9 to TRBJ2-3; 8 bases line up with TRBD2. Germline CDR1 is SGDLS and CDR2 is YYNGEE. Losses at the gene ends were 0 bases for V and 6 bases for J; bases not matched to a gene: 9. The CDR3 is made up of 16 amino acids. The DNA of the CDR3 is TGTGCCAGCAGCGTAGAGGGGACTAGGCTTAGGGATACGCAGTATTTT. Protein sequence: CASSVEGTRLRDTQYF.

V is TRBV5-1 and J is TRBJ2-7; D is perhaps TRBD2 (7 bases). This CDR3 has 17 residues. Germline CDR1 and CDR2: SGHRS and YFSETQ. V gave up 3 bases and J gave up 0 bases, with 19 bases separating them. DNA of the CDR3: TGCGCCAGCAGCTCCCCTGGGAGGGGCAGGGGCTCCTACGAGCAGTACTTC. Its protein product is CASSSPGRGRGSYEQYF.

This clone turned up a few times. The same CDR3 can be traced to other DNA sequences in this sample. The chain has TRBV5-6 and TRBJ2-7; D remains ambiguous. V was trimmed by 4 bases and J by 2 bases, leaving 4 bases between them. The CDR3 extends over 11 amino acids. Germline assignment: CDR1 SGHDT and CDR2 YYEEEE. The CDR3 region is CASSRAYEQYF. Written as DNA, the CDR3 is TGTGCCAGCAGCCGGGCCTACGAGCAGTACTTC.

J is TRBJ1-6 and V is TRBV6-5, with no clear D. Germline loops: CDR1 MNHEY, CDR2 SVGAGI. Trimming pared 0 bases from V and 5 bases from J, leaving 8 bases between. The CDR3 has 15 amino acids. CDR3 sequence: CASSYSLQNNSPLHF. In DNA form, the CDR3 reads TGTGCCAGCAGTTACTCGCTTCAGAATAATTCACCCCTCCACTTT.

The chain recombines TRBV5-4 with TRBJ2-7; D might be TRBD2 (6 bases). Looked up from germline, CDR1 is SGHNT and CDR2 is YYREEE (reference sequence). The ends were cut back, 2 bases at V and 5 bases at J, with 14 bases in the middle. This CDR3 comprises 14 residues. The CDR3 loop is CASSLGGAANEQYF. The CDR3 DNA reads TGTGCCAGCAGCTTAGGCGGGGCGGCCAACGAGCAGTACTTC.

This rearrangement joins TRBV6-2 or TRBV6-3 to TRBJ2-7; unclear D gene. The CDR3 has 13 amino acids. Germline lookup yields CDR1 MNHEY and CDR2 SVGEGT. The germline V and J ends were trimmed by 2 bases and 2 bases, with 7 bases remaining between them. CDR3 protein: CASSYSMTYEQYF. The DNA of the CDR3 is TGTGCCAGCAGTTACAGCATGACCTACGAGCAGTACTTC.

This chain links TRBV25-1 with TRBJ1-5; 8 nucleotides align to TRBD1. V dropped 3 bases and J dropped 5; count of bases not matched to a gene: 6. This CDR3 is built from 15 residues. Germline-derived CDR1 and CDR2 are MGHDK and SYGVNS. The CDR3: CASSEMDREDQPQHF. In DNA, the CDR3 is TGTGCCAGCAGTGAGATGGACAGGGAAGATCAGCCCCAGCATTTT.

CDR3 region: CATSDRRGGSTDTQYF. CDR3 DNA sequence: TGTGCCACCAGTGACCGGCGGGGGGGCAGCACAGATACGCAGTATTTT. The rearrangement links TRBV24-1 to TRBJ2-3; 9 nucleotides align to TRBD2. The CDR3 runs 16 residues. The ends lost 4 bases at V and 0 bases at J; junction bases unmatched: 4. Germline V gene data show CDR1 as KGHDR and CDR2 as SFDVKD.

The V gene is TRBV4-3, the J gene TRBJ1-5; perhaps TRBD1 as D (6 bases). Per the germline V gene, CDR1 is LGHNA and CDR2 is YSLEER. V was trimmed by 1 base and J by 2 bases, leaving 9 bases between them. This CDR3 has 15 residues. This chain's CDR3 is CASSQGRGGNQPQHF. CDR3 DNA: TGCGCCAGCAGCCAAGGCAGGGGAGGCAATCAGCCCCAGCATTTT.

This sequence joins TRBV15 and TRBJ1-6; D uncertain. V dropped 3 bases and J dropped 8 bases, with 8 bases sitting between them. The CDR3 is 13 amino acids. CDR1 is LNHNV and CDR2 is YYDKDF in the germline V gene (reference sequence). The CDR3 nucleotides are TGTGCCACCAGCAGCGCCCGGGATTCACCCCTCCACTTT. Protein: CATSSARDSPLHF.

This clone was detected only a few times. The V call is TRBV7-2, the J call TRBJ1-6; tentatively, D is TRBD1 (6 bases). CDR3 length equals 14 residues. Trimming stripped 4 bases from V and 7 bases from J, with 11 bases between. CDR1 SGHTA and CDR2 FQGNSA come from the germline V gene. DNA for the CDR3: TGTGCCAGCAGCTCTCAGGGGATCAATTCACCCCTCCACTTT. This codes for CASSSQGINSPLHF. Using reference TRBV7-2 and TRBJ1-6 for the parts outside the CDR3, the full variable domain is GAGVSQSPSNKVTEKGKDVELRCDPISGHTALYWYRQSLGQGLEFLIYFQGNSAPDKSGLPSDRFSAERTGGSVSTLTIQRTQQEDSAVYLCASSSQGINSPLHFGNGTRLTVT.

The gene calls are TRBV27 and TRBJ1-1, with 7 positions matching TRBD1. V gave up 4 bases and J gave up 8 bases; unmatched junction bases: 7. Germline loops: CDR1 MNHEY, CDR2 SMNVEV (reference sequence). The CDR3 has 13 amino acids. CDR3: CASSSGQDFEAFF. DNA for the CDR3: TGTGCCAGCAGTTCCGGACAGGACTTCGAAGCTTTCTTT.

The chain combines TRBV5-1 with TRBJ2-7; 7 positions agree with TRBD1. Trimming took 6 bases from V and 5 from J; bases not matched to a gene: 11. The germline CDR1 and CDR2 sequences are SGHRS and YFSETQ. The CDR3 spans 14 residues. The CDR3 protein is CASKSRTGRNEQYF. Here the CDR3 DNA reads TGCGCCAGCAAAAGCCGGACAGGCAGGAACGAGCAGTACTTC.

The V and J genes are TRBV2 and TRBJ2-3, with D hard to call. This CDR3 comprises 10 residues. Germline-derived CDR1 and CDR2 are SNHLY and FYNNEI. The V and J ends lost 9 bases and 2 bases respectively, with 3 bases between them. CDR3 DNA: TGTGCCAGATACACAGATACGCAGTATTTT. The encoded protein is CARYTDTQYF.

The rearrangement links TRBV6-5 to TRBJ2-3; D gene unclear. CDR3 length: 15 residues. Germline loops: CDR1 MNHEY, CDR2 SVGAGI. V was clipped by 8 bases and J by 2 bases, with 17 bases between them. The CDR3 DNA follows: TGTGCCAGCGCGGATCTAAGACGGTACACAGATACGCAGTATTTT. Protein: CASADLRRYTDTQYF.

V is TRBV6-2 or TRBV6-3 and J is TRBJ1-2, with TRBD1 as a possible D gene (5 bases). The CDR3 consists of 12 residues. The V gene's germline CDR1 is MNHEY and CDR2 SVGEGT. With 4 bases removed from V and 5 bases from J, the gap between germline ends came to 8 bases. CDR3 residues: CASSWQGYGYTF. The CDR3 DNA follows: TGTGCCAGCAGTTGGCAGGGTTATGGCTACACCTTC.